This T cell receptor (beta chain) was obtained from a study of spatial heterogeneity in lung cancer. Across the study: Untreated early-stage non-small cell lung cancer patients, fewer than 85 in total, were the donors. A unique TCR and UMI combination showed up more than ten times in raw reads, on average. Points from the study as a whole: Follow-up blood showed ubiquitous expanded tumor TCRs less than blood at resection did.

In the case of this clonotype: As yet, its antigen is unknown.

Described time point: blood at routine non-recurrence follow-up after resection. TCRdb re-called the 5' RACE reads with MiXCR, one entry per CDR3 protein. This sample has about 9,200 distinct CDR3 sequences; about a fifth occur once, and the top ten carry about 41%. After removal of 11 bases from V and 7 bases from J, the junction contained 8 bases not matched to a gene. Germline values: CDR1 SNHLY, CDR2 FYNNEI. The CDR3 has 13 amino acids. The source material was PBMCs, sampled at follow-up. The rearrangement links TRBV2 to TRBJ2-7; 13 bases agree with TRBD2. This receptor was obtained from a male donor with early-stage non-small cell lung cancer. The chain's CDR3 is CAGGTSGTREQYF. In nucleotides, the CDR3 is TGTGCCGGTGGGACTAGCGGGACGCGGGAGCAGTACTTC. Full variable domain (outside the CDR3, taken from reference TRBV2 and TRBJ2-7): EPEVTQTPSHQVTQMGQEVILRCVPISNHLYFYWYRQILGQKVEFLVSFYNNEISEKSEIFDDQFSVERPDGSNFTLKIRSTKLEDSAMYFCAGGTSGTREQYFGPGTRLTVT.